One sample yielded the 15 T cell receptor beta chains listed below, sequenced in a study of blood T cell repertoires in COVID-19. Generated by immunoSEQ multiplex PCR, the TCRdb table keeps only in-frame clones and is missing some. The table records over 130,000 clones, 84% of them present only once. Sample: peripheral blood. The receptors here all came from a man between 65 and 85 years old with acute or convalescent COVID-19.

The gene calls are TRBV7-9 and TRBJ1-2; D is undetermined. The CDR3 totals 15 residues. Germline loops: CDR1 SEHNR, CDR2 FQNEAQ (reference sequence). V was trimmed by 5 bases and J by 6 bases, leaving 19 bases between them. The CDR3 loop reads CASSTLIFSGHGYTF. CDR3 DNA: TGTGCCAGCAGCACCCTTATTTTCAGTGGGCATGGCTACACCTTC. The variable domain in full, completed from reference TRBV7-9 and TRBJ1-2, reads DTGVSQNPRHKITKRGQNVTFRCDPISEHNRLYWYRQTLGQGPEFLTYFQNEAQLEKSRLLSDRFSAERPKGSFSTLEIQRTEQGDSAMYLCASSTLIFSGHGYTFGSGTRLTVV.

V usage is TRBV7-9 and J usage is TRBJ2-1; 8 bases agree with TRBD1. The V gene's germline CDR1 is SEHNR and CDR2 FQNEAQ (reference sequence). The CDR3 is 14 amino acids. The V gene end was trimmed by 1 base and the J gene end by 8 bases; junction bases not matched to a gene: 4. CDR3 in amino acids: CASSLDQGADEQFF. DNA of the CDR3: TGTGCCAGCAGCTTAGACCAGGGGGCAGATGAGCAGTTCTTC.

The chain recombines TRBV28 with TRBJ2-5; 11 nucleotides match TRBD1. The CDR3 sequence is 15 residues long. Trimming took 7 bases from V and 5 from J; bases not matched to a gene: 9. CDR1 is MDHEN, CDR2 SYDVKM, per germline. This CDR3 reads CASTLGQGAGETQYF. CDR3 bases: TGTGCCAGCACCCTCGGACAGGGGGCCGGTGAGACCCAGTACTTC.

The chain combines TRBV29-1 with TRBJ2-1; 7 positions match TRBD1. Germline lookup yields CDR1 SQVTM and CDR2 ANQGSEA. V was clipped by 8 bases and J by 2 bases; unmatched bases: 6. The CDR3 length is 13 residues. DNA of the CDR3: TGCAGCACCGGGACAGACACCTACAATGAGCAGTTCTTC. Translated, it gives CSTGTDTYNEQFF.

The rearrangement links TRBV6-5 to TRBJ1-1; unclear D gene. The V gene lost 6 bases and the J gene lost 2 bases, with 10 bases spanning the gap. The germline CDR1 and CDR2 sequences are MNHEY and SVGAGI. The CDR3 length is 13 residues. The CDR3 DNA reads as TGTGCCAGCAGCCGCCTAGATAACACTGAAGCTTTCTTT. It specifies CASSRLDNTEAFF.

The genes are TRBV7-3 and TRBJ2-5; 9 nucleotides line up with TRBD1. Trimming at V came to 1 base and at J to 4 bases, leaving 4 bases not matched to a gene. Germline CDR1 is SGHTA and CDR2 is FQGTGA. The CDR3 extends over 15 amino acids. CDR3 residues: CASSLMGQGAETQYF. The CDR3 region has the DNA TGTGCCAGCAGCTTAATGGGACAGGGCGCAGAGACCCAGTACTTC.

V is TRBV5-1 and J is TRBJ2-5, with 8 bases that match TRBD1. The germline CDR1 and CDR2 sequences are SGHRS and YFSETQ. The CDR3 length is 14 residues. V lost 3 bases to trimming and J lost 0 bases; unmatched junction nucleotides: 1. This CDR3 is CASSWTGYQETQYF. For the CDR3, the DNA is TGCGCCAGCAGCTGGACAGGGTACCAAGAGACCCAGTACTTC.

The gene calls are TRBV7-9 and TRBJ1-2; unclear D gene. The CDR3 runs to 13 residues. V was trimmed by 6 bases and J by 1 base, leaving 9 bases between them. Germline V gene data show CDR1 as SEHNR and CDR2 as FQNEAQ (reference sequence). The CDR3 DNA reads TGTGCCAGCAGTCCGTACAGTAACTATGGCTACACCTTC. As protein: CASSPYSNYGYTF.

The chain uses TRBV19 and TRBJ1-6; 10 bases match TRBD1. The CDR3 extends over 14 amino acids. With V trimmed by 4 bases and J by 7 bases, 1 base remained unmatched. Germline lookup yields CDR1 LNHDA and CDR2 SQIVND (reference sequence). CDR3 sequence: CASSTGQGNSPLHF. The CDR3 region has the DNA TGTGCCAGTAGTACGGGACAGGGGAATTCACCCCTCCACTTT.

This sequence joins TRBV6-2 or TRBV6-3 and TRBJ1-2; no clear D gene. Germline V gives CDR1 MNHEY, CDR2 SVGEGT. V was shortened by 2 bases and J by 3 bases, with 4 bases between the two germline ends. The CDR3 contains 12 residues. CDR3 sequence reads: CASSYRDYGYTF. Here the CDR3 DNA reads TGTGCCAGCAGTTACCGGGACTATGGCTACACCTTC.

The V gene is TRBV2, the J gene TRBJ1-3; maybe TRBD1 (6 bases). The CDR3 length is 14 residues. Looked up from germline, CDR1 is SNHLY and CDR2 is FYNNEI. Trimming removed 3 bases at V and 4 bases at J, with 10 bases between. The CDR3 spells CASSERGAGNTIYF. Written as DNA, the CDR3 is TGTGCCAGCAGTGAGCGGGGGGCGGGAAACACCATATATTTT. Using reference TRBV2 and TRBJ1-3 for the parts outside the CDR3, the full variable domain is EPEVTQTPSHQVTQMGQEVILRCVPISNHLYFYWYRQILGQKVEFLVSFYNNEISEKSEIFDDQFSVERPDGSNFTLKIRSTKLEDSAMYFCASSERGAGNTIYFGEGSWLTVV.

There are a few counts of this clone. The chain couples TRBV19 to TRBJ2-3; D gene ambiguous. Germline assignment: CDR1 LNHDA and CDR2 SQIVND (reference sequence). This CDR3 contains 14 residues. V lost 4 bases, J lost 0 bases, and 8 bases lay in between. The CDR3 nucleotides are TGTGCCAGTAGTAGGGCTTCCAGCACAGATACGCAGTATTTT. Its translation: CASSRASSTDTQYF.

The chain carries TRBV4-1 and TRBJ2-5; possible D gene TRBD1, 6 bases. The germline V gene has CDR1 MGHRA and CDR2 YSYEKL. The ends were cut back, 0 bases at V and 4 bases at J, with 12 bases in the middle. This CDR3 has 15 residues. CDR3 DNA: TGCGCCAGCAGCCAAGAGGGGGCAGGGGCAGAGACCCAGTACTTC. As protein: CASSQEGAGAETQYF.

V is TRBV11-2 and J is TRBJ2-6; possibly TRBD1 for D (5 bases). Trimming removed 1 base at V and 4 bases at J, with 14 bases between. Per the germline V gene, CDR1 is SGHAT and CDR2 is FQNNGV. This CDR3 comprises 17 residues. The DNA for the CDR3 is TGTGCCAGCAGCTTAGTTCAGGGCCTCTGGGGGGCCAACGTCCTGACTTTC. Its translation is CASSLVQGLWGANVLTF.

The CDR3 sequence is CASRERNEAFF. The CDR3 nucleotides are TGTGCCAGCAGAGAGCGCAATGAAGCTTTCTTT. This chain joins TRBV7-2 and TRBJ1-1; D unclear. V lost 6 bases to trimming and J lost 7 bases, with 9 bases between them. CDR3 length equals 11 residues. CDR1 is SGHTA and CDR2 is FQGNSA in the germline V gene. The complete variable domain, with remaining parts taken from reference TRBV7-2 and TRBJ1-1, reads GAGVSQSPSNKVTEKGKDVELRCDPISGHTALYWYRQSLGQGLEFLIYFQGNSAPDKSGLPSDRFSAERTGGSVSTLTIQRTQQEDSAVYLCASRERNEAFFGQGTRLTVV.